What follows are 3 T cell receptor beta chains derived from one specimen sequenced in a study of T cell repertoires in aging, cancer and after chemotherapy (dated by TCRdb to between 2018 and 2021). Sequencing instrument: Illumina MiSeq. Using a mixed TRB-A/B primer pool, multiplex touch-down PCR amplified rearranged TRB sequences covering the V, D and J segments. The public reads were reanalyzed by TCRdb: fastp trimming at Q25, MiXCR alignment, in-frame beta chains only. Each CDR3 protein appears once, grouped with its most common genes and DNA. For this sample the table gives approximately 6,500 distinct CDR3 sequences, of which about 36% were detected only once. The top ten clones comprise more than 45% of the sample. TCR beta rearrangements were amplified from genomic DNA isolated from peripheral blood, not from sorted cells or RNA. The sample taken for sequencing was blood. All receptors come from a human donor with a blood cancer.

The V call is TRBV7-2, the J call TRBJ2-3; D uncertain. Germline CDR1 is SGHTA and CDR2 is FQGNSA. Trimming took 2 bases from V and 4 from J, leaving 7 bases between them. The CDR3 is 13 residues long. CDR3: CASSLSVADTQYF. The DNA for the CDR3 is TGTGCCAGCAGCTTAAGTGTAGCAGATACGCAGTATTTT.

This clonotype is medium-sized within its sample. The rearrangement uses TRBV29-1 and TRBJ2-7; D perhaps matches TRBD2 (5 bases). Trimming removed 3 bases at V and 7 bases at J, with 16 bases between. CDR1 SQVTM and CDR2 ANQGSEA come from the germline V gene. CDR3 length equals 13 residues. Here the CDR3 reads CSVERAQRPEQYF. For the CDR3, the DNA is TGCAGCGTTGAGAGGGCCCAGCGGCCGGAGCAGTACTTC.

The chain couples TRBV5-4 to TRBJ2-5; TRBD2 matches 13 bases. J lost 1 base, V lost 4 bases, and 1 base had no gene match. The CDR3 runs 15 residues. Germline V CDR1 and CDR2: SGHNT, YYREEE (reference sequence). The CDR3 loop is CASSRTSGGQETQYF. CDR3 coding DNA: TGTGCCAGCAGCCGGACTAGCGGGGGCCAAGAGACCCAGTACTTC.